One sample yielded the 22 T cell receptor beta chains listed below, sequenced in a study of identical twins. TCRdb recomputed calls from the 5' RACE reads with MiXCR, one row per CDR3 protein. The data hold just over 500,000 distinct CDR3 sequences, with roughly 21% observed a single time. In addition, the sample was reused for a study of T cells expressing NK-cell markers.

What was sequenced was CD4+ T cells sorted from blood. Receptor source: a woman between 18 and 30 years old in good health.

A single count supports this clonotype. The rearrangement uses TRBV20-1 and TRBJ2-1; 14 positions agree with TRBD2. CDR3 size: 15 residues. The J segment lost 8 bases and the V segment lost 6 bases, leaving 9 bases of the junction unmatched. CDR1 and CDR2 from the germline V gene are DFQATT and SNEGSKA (reference sequence). The CDR3 protein is CSASRLAGGPHEQFF. DNA for the CDR3: TGCAGTGCGTCCAGACTAGCGGGAGGGCCCCATGAGCAGTTCTTC.

This chain uses TRBV6-5 with TRBJ2-7; unclear D gene. V gave up 0 bases and J gave up 2 bases, with 11 bases separating them. Germline V gene lookup returns CDR1 MNHEY and CDR2 SVGAGI. The CDR3 loop spans 15 amino acids. The CDR3 sequence is CASSYSITGPYEQYF. The CDR3 DNA follows: TGTGCCAGCAGTTACTCGATTACCGGTCCCTACGAGCAGTACTTC.

This clonotype has ten or more counts. The chain is built from TRBV4-1 and TRBJ2-1; 10 nucleotides line up with TRBD2. From germline, CDR1 is MGHRA and CDR2 YSYEKL. The length of the CDR3 is 16 residues. V was clipped by 5 bases and J by 3 bases; unmatched bases: 7. The CDR3 DNA is TGCGCCAGCAGCGGCCCTAGACTAGCGGGCTACAATGAGCAGTTCTTC. This translates into CASSGPRLAGYNEQFF.

The chain employs TRBV5-1 and TRBJ2-7; D not resolved. Germline CDR1 is SGHRS and CDR2 is YFSETQ. Trimming shortened V by 3 bases and J by 3 bases, and 10 bases separated the two germline ends. The CDR3 consists of 13 residues. Here the CDR3 DNA reads TGCGCCAGCAGCTCGCAAGCTCACTACGAGCAGTACTTC. Its protein is CASSSQAHYEQYF.

The V and J genes are TRBV9 and TRBJ1-3, with 7 nucleotides matching TRBD1. With 0 bases clipped from V and 6 bases from J, the junction kept 6 bases outside the gene matches. The CDR3 runs to 15 residues. Germline CDR1 is SGDLS and CDR2 is YYNGEE. The CDR3 DNA follows: TGTGCCAGCAGCGTAGCCACAGGGGCGGTAAACACCATATATTTT. Encoded protein: CASSVATGAVNTIYF.

CDR3 in amino acids: CASSDELRNTEAFF. CDR3 in DNA: TGTGCCAGTAGTGATGAGCTTAGGAACACTGAAGCTTTCTTT. The V and J genes are TRBV19 and TRBJ1-1; D not resolved. Germline CDR1 and CDR2: LNHDA and SQIVND (reference sequence). V was cut by 5 bases and J by 1 base, with 11 bases left in between. The CDR3 totals 14 residues.

The chain combines TRBV3-1 with TRBJ2-7, with 10 bases identical to TRBD2. CDR1 and CDR2 from the germline V gene are LGHDT and YNNKEL (reference sequence). The CDR3 is 14 amino acids. V was pared by 3 bases and J by 4 bases, with 3 bases of the junction left unmatched. The DNA of the CDR3 is TGTGCCAGCAGCCACCCTAGCGGGAGTTACGAGCAGTACTTC. Translated: CASSHPSGSYEQYF.

V is TRBV5-1 and J is TRBJ2-1; 9 bases are shared with TRBD2. The CDR3 is 15 amino acids. Germline assignment: CDR1 SGHRS and CDR2 YFSETQ. Losses at the gene ends were 0 bases for V and 8 bases for J; bases not matched to a gene: 6. Written as DNA, the CDR3 is TGCGCCAGCAGCTTGGCCGCGGGGGGGCCGGATGAGCAGTTCTTC. Translating gives CASSLAAGGPDEQFF.

The chain uses TRBV6-1 and TRBJ2-1; D assignment may be TRBD1 or TRBD2 (6 bases each). The CDR3 covers 14 residues. V was shortened by 6 bases and J by 6 bases, with 15 bases between the two germline ends. The V gene's germline CDR1 is MNHNS and CDR2 SASEGT. The CDR3 nucleotides are TGTGCCAGCAGGGCGTGGGGGGACACCAATGAGCAGTTCTTC. Amino acid sequence: CASRAWGDTNEQFF.

The table lists this clonotype with a count of one. This sequence joins TRBV20-1 and TRBJ2-5, with D unclear. Germline lookup yields CDR1 DFQATT and CDR2 SNEGSKA (reference sequence). The V end lost 2 bases, the J end lost 5 bases, and 12 bases lay between the germline ends. This CDR3 spans 13 amino acids. Written as DNA, the CDR3 is TGCAGTGCTAGATGGTCTCTCGGGGAGACCCAGTACTTC. Its translation: CSARWSLGETQYF.

This clonotype occurred many times. The chain has TRBV12-3 or TRBV12-4 and TRBJ2-2; D remains ambiguous. CDR3 length: 13 amino acids. V was trimmed by 3 bases and J by 5 bases, leaving 7 bases between them. The CDR3 loop reads CASSFWRTGELFF. DNA of the CDR3: TGTGCCAGCAGTTTCTGGCGGACCGGGGAGCTGTTTTTT.

CDR3 DNA: TGTGCTAGTGGTCCGAACAGGGAGGCAACTAATGAAAAACTGTTTTTT. Translated: CASGPNREATNEKLFF. The chain uses TRBV12-5 and TRBJ1-4, with D perhaps matching TRBD1 (6 bases). Deletions cut 5 bases from V and 0 bases from J, with 13 bases between. Germline assignment: CDR1 LGHNT and CDR2 FRNRAP. The CDR3 totals 16 residues.

This clonotype came up a few times. The chain carries TRBV30 and TRBJ2-7; TRBD1 matches 7 bases. With 4 bases clipped from V and 0 bases from J, the junction kept 3 bases outside the gene matches. CDR1 and CDR2 from the germline V gene are GTSNPN and SVGIG (reference sequence). The CDR3 extends over 13 amino acids. Written as DNA, the CDR3 is TGTGCCTGGATGGGGACAGACTCCTACGAGCAGTACTTC. As protein: CAWMGTDSYEQYF.

This clonotype has just a few counts. The V gene is TRBV5-1, the J gene TRBJ2-2; TRBD1 aligns across 10 bases. V lost 4 bases to trimming and J lost 4 bases; unmatched junction nucleotides: 4. The germline V gene has CDR1 SGHRS and CDR2 YFSETQ. The CDR3 is 15 residues long. CDR3 sequence reads: CASSLDRGSTGELFF. The DNA of the CDR3 is TGCGCCAGCAGCCTGGACAGGGGGAGCACCGGGGAGCTGTTTTTT.

This clonotype was detected many times. The chain carries TRBV6-5 and TRBJ2-2; no reliable D call. Germline V lookup: CDR1 MNHEY, CDR2 SVGAGI. Trimming stripped 3 bases from V and 7 bases from J, with 18 bases between. This CDR3 contains 16 residues. CDR3 nucleotides: TGTGCCAGCAGTTATGGCTGGGCTACATCCCGCGGGGAGCTGTTTTTT. Its protein is CASSYGWATSRGELFF.

This clonotype was seen a few times. The rearrangement joins TRBV11-2 to TRBJ2-3; tentative D call: TRBD2 (5 bases). The V end was cut by 3 bases, the J end by 10 bases, with 11 bases between. CDR1 SGHAT and CDR2 FQNNGV come from the germline V gene. The CDR3 loop spans 12 amino acids. The CDR3 coding sequence is TGTGCCAGCAGCTTGCCCACTAGTGCGCAGTATTTT. As protein: CASSLPTSAQYF. Variable domain in full (rest from reference TRBV11-2 and TRBJ2-3): EAGVAQSPRYKIIEKRQSVAFWCNPISGHATLYWYQQILGQGPKLLIQFQNNGVVDDSQLPKDRFSAERLKGVDSTLKIQPAKLEDSAVYLCASSLPTSAQYFGPGTRLTVL.

This clonotype was recorded at least ten times. The chain uses TRBV9 and TRBJ2-3; no definite D call. V lost 2 bases to trimming and J lost 1 base, with 5 bases between them. CDR3 length: 13 amino acids. CDR1 SGDLS and CDR2 YYNGEE come from the germline V gene. CDR3 in amino acids: CASSVRGTDTQYF. DNA of the CDR3: TGTGCCAGCAGCGTTAGGGGCACAGATACGCAGTATTTT. Looking up the rest from reference TRBV9 and TRBJ2-3 gives the full variable domain: DSGVTQTPKHLITATGQRVTLRCSPRSGDLSVYWYQQSLDQGLQFLIQYYNGEERAKGNILERFSAQQFPDLHSELNLSSLELGDSALYFCASSVRGTDTQYFGPGTRLTVL.

This clonotype has only a few counts. The chain links TRBV5-4 to TRBJ2-3, with D maybe TRBD2 (5 bases). CDR3 size: 13 residues. Trimming pared 2 bases from V and 4 bases from J, leaving 8 bases between. Germline V gene sequence: CDR1 SGHNT, CDR2 YYREEE (reference sequence). This CDR3 reads CASSLLVADTQYF. The CDR3 nucleotides read TGTGCCAGCAGCTTACTAGTAGCAGATACGCAGTATTTT.

The chain links TRBV12-3 or TRBV12-4 to TRBJ1-2; the D gene is possibly TRBD1 (5 bases). This CDR3 region has 13 residues. Trimming took 10 bases from V and 4 from J, leaving 16 bases between them. The CDR3 is CATDRGGVYGYTF. The CDR3 DNA reads as TGTGCCACCGACAGAGGAGGTGTCTATGGCTACACCTTC.

The table lists this clonotype with a few counts. The genes are TRBV7-9 and TRBJ2-1; TRBD1 matches at 10 bases. V lost 5 bases, J lost 3 bases, and 7 bases stayed unmatched. CDR3 length: 16 residues. Germline values: CDR1 SEHNR, CDR2 FQNEAQ (reference sequence). As DNA, the CDR3 is TGTGCCAGCAGCGCCTTCAGGACAGGGGGCTACAATGAGCAGTTCTTC. Protein: CASSAFRTGGYNEQFF.

The table lists this clonotype with a few counts. The chain has TRBV6-2 or TRBV6-3 and TRBJ2-7; D is unclear. Germline CDR1 MNHEY, CDR2 SVGEGT. V was shortened by 5 bases and J by 1 base, with 12 bases between the two germline ends. CDR3 length: 14 amino acids. CDR3: CASSRLTESYEQYF. CDR3 nucleotides: TGTGCCAGCAGTCGATTGACGGAATCCTACGAGCAGTACTTC.

The V call is TRBV20-1, the J call TRBJ1-2, with D unclear. Germline CDR1 DFQATT, CDR2 SNEGSKA (reference sequence). V was trimmed by 3 bases and J by 4 bases, leaving 3 bases between them. The CDR3 is made up of 10 amino acids. The CDR3: CSASVYGYTF. CDR3 nucleotide sequence: TGCAGTGCTAGTGTCTATGGCTACACCTTC.